These 14 T cell receptor beta chains share one sample of origin, sequenced in a study of CD8 T cells in ankylosing spondylitis. Study-wide results and caveats: Blood of patients with ankylosing spondylitis appeared to be characterized by a TCR beta motif of several highly homologous variants.

Each CDR3 protein gets one entry after TCRdb re-called the 5' RACE reads with MiXCR. The top ten hold about 6.8% of the sample, which has approximately 500,000 distinct CDR3 sequences, about 13% seen once. Their cognate antigens are unknown. The sequenced material came from blood, either unsorted or a sorted T cell fraction (not recorded which). These receptors all come from a male donor with ankylosing spondylitis.

The chain joins TRBV12-5 to TRBJ2-3, with 7 bases fitting TRBD2. Germline V gene data show CDR1 as LGHNT and CDR2 as FRNRAP. The CDR3 is 15 residues long. The V gene end was trimmed by 5 bases and the J gene end by 0 bases; junction bases not matched to a gene: 5. The CDR3 here is CASGPGTISTDTQYF. CDR3 DNA sequence: TGTGCTAGTGGTCCGGGGACTATTAGCACAGATACGCAGTATTTT.

This clonotype occurred a few times. At one boundary the junction diverges from the germline segment, which might be a read error. The chain has TRBV12-3 or TRBV12-4 and TRBJ2-1; 9 nucleotides match TRBD2. CDR3 length equals 19 residues. CDR3 in amino acids: CTSSSTGTSFSSSYNEQFF. The CDR3 bases are TGTACCAGCAGTTCAACCGGGACTAGCTTTTCGAGCTCCTACAATGAGCAGTTCTTC.

The CDR3 DNA follows: TGCAGTGCTAGAGATTCAGGGCTGGGGCAGCCCCAGCATTTT. Amino acids: CSARDSGLGQPQHF. The rearrangement links TRBV20-1 to TRBJ1-5; perhaps TRBD1 as D (5 bases). Per the germline V gene, CDR1 is DFQATT and CDR2 is SNEGSKA (reference sequence). With 0 bases removed from V and 7 bases from J, the gap between germline ends came to 13 bases. CDR3 length: 14 residues.

In this sample, this clonotype turned up a few times. This chain links TRBV20-1 with TRBJ2-1, with 9 bases lining up with TRBD2. The CDR3 is 16 amino acids. The V and J ends lost 1 base and 5 bases, in that order; junction bases with no gene match: 9. CDR1 and CDR2 (germline): DFQATT, SNEGSKA (reference sequence). The CDR3 region has the DNA TGCAGTGCTAGAGGGCCGGGACTAGCTAAAGACAATGAGCAGTTCTTC. It codes for CSARGPGLAKDNEQFF.

This clonotype was seen a few times. The chain recombines TRBV5-6 with TRBJ2-7, with 8 bases fitting TRBD2. The germline V gene has CDR1 SGHDT and CDR2 YYEEEE. This CDR3 contains 14 residues. V lost 1 base and J lost 5; bases outside the gene matches: 5. The CDR3 nucleotides are TGTGCCAGCAGCTTGACGGGAGGGATCCACGAGCAGTACTTC. This translates into CASSLTGGIHEQYF. Based on the CDR3 plus reference TRBV5-6 and TRBJ2-7, the full variable domain is DAGVTQSPTHLIKTRGQQVTLRCSPKSGHDTVSWYQQALGQGPQFIFQYYEEEERQRGNFPDRFSGHQFPNYSSELNVNALLLGDSALYLCASSLTGGIHEQYFGPGTRLTVT.

The V and J genes are TRBV6-6 and TRBJ1-1; D unclear. V was trimmed by 4 bases and J by 7 bases, leaving 7 bases between them. The CDR3 is made up of 11 amino acids. Germline CDR1 MNHNY, CDR2 SVGAGI (reference sequence). The CDR3 region has the DNA TGTGCCAGCAGTTCTAAGTATGAAGCTTTCTTT. Amino acid sequence: CASSSKYEAFF.

This clonotype was seen ten or more times. The rearrangement uses TRBV12-3 or TRBV12-4 and TRBJ1-3, with TRBD1 matching 10 bases. The junction had 5 bases not matched to a gene; V was cut back by 10 bases and J by 2 bases. The CDR3 spans 14 residues. The DNA of the CDR3 is TGTGCCACCCGACAGGGGGCCGCTGGAAACACCATATATTTT. Protein: CATRQGAAGNTIYF.

Many counts were recorded for this clonotype. The chain couples TRBV24-1 to TRBJ2-1; D unresolved. This CDR3 is built from 16 residues. Germline-derived CDR1 and CDR2 are KGHDR and SFDVKD. V was clipped by 4 bases and J by 5 bases, with 17 bases between them. This CDR3 reads CATSESGPNPHNEQFF. The CDR3 DNA sequence: TGTGCCACCAGTGAGTCCGGGCCAAACCCTCACAATGAGCAGTTCTTC.

This clonotype was seen many times. This chain joins TRBV5-4 and TRBJ2-3; either TRBD1 or TRBD2 may fit D (6 bases each). CDR3 length: 15 residues. V lost 4 bases and J 4 bases, leaving 16 bases between the germline ends. Germline loops: CDR1 SGHNT, CDR2 YYREEE (reference sequence). CDR3 in amino acids: CASSRMRGEADTQYF. CDR3 sequence (DNA): TGTGCCAGCAGCCGGATGAGGGGGGAAGCAGATACGCAGTATTTT.

This clonotype appeared a few times. The chain carries TRBV19 and TRBJ2-1; D is unresolved. This CDR3 has 14 amino acids. V lost 3 bases and J 7 bases, leaving 13 bases between the germline ends. Looked up from germline, CDR1 is LNHDA and CDR2 is SQIVND (reference sequence). CDR3 DNA sequence: TGTGCCAGTAGTATGTCGGCAAGACGTAATGAGCAGTTCTTC. Residues: CASSMSARRNEQFF.

This clonotype has only a few counts. This CDR3 is CASSLVAERGNTQYF. Here the CDR3 DNA reads TGTGCCAGCAGCTTAGTGGCGGAGAGGGGGAATACGCAGTATTTT. The chain recombines TRBV7-2 with TRBJ2-3; TRBD1 might be the D (6 bases). Germline loops: CDR1 SGHTA, CDR2 FQGNSA. V lost 1 base to trimming and J lost 7 bases, with 15 bases between them. The CDR3 runs 15 residues.

This clonotype was seen ten or more times. The V gene is TRBV20-1, the J gene TRBJ1-1; D is unresolved. Deletions cut 4 bases from V and 2 bases from J, with 14 bases between. CDR3 length equals 14 residues. Germline V CDR1 and CDR2: DFQATT, SNEGSKA (reference sequence). The CDR3 DNA reads as TGCAGTGCTATCCCGGACGCCCCTAACACTGAAGCTTTCTTT. Residues: CSAIPDAPNTEAFF.

This clonotype was recorded at least ten times. J is TRBJ2-7 and V is TRBV11-2, with unresolved D. Trimming cost V 5 bases and J 1 base, with 3 bases left between them. Germline CDR1 SGHAT, CDR2 FQNNGV. The CDR3 runs 11 residues. The CDR3 region has the DNA TGTGCCAGCAGCGCATCCTACGAGCAGTACTTC. Protein: CASSASYEQYF.

In its sample, this clonotype was seen many times. This chain joins TRBV6-1 and TRBJ1-2; 10 bases agree with TRBD1. CDR3 size: 14 residues. J gave up 5 bases and V 6 bases, and 6 bases lay outside the gene matches. Germline assignment: CDR1 MNHNS and CDR2 SASEGT. CDR3: CASRTGGTPYGYTF. CDR3 sequence (DNA): TGTGCCAGCAGGACAGGGGGCACCCCTTATGGCTACACCTTC.